This entry describes one T cell receptor (beta chain). The sample originates from a study of technical replicates of blood from several donors. V was clipped by 1 base and J by 3 bases, with 7 bases between them. CDR3 length: 14 amino acids. From germline, CDR1 is LGHNT and CDR2 FRNRAP. This table comes from immunoSEQ multiplex PCR, and its TCRdb copy is limited to in-frame clones, with some not included. The sample yields about 85,000 clones, around 94% seen once. Sequencing input: T cells isolated from PBMCs. The chain couples TRBV12-5 to TRBJ2-1, with a possible D match to TRBD2 (5 bases). The clonotype comes from a human donor in good health. This CDR3 reads CASGLGRDYNEQFF. Written as DNA, the CDR3 is TGTGCTAGTGGTTTGGGCCGGGACTACAATGAGCAGTTCTTC.